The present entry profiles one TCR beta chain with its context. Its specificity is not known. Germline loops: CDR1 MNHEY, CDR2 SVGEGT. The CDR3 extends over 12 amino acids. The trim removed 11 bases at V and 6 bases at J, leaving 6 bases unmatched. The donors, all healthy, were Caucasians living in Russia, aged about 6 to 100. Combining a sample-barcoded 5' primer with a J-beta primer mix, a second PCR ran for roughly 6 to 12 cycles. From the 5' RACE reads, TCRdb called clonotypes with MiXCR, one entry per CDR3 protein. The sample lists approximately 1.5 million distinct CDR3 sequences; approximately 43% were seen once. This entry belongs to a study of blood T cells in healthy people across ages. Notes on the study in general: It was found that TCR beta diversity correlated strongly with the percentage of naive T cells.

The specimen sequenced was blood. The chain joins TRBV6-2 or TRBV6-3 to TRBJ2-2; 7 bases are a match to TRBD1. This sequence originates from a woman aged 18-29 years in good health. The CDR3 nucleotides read TGTGCCGGGGGACAGAGTCCCGGGGAGCTGTTTTTT. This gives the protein CAGGQSPGELFF.